The 9 T cell receptor beta chains given below trace back to one sample, sequenced in a study of beta chain features in type 1 diabetes. The authors reverse transcribed all of the isolated RNA, so sequencing captured expressed TCRB transcripts. This table comes from immunoSEQ multiplex PCR, and its TCRdb copy is limited to in-frame clones, with some not included. The table lists about 340,000 clones, around 8% of them singletons. The specimen was central memory CD4+ T cells from blood. The receptors come from a young woman in good health.

V and J are TRBV2 and TRBJ2-4; TRBD1 aligns across 9 bases. V dropped 1 base and J dropped 16; count of bases not matched to a gene: 5. Germline values: CDR1 SNHLY, CDR2 FYNNEI. This CDR3 region has 12 residues. The CDR3 loop is CASSEGGTGYYF. For the CDR3, the DNA is TGTGCCAGCAGTGAAGGTGGGACAGGGTACTACTTC.

The genes are TRBV6-5 and TRBJ2-3; the D gene is possibly TRBD2 (6 bases). The germline V gene encodes CDR1 MNHEY and CDR2 SVGAGI. CDR3 length: 15 amino acids. V dropped 6 bases and J dropped 1 base, with 14 bases sitting between them. The CDR3 nucleotides are TGTGCCAGCAGCCCCGCCGGGGGACGCACAGATACGCAGTATTTT. It encodes CASSPAGGRTDTQYF.

This rearrangement joins TRBV5-6 to TRBJ1-2, with a possible D match to TRBD1 (5 bases). Germline V gives CDR1 SGHDT, CDR2 YYEEEE. The CDR3 runs to 12 residues. V was trimmed by 3 bases and J by 14 bases, leaving 17 bases between them. The CDR3 loop reads CASSSGTLGGTF. The CDR3 bases are TGTGCCAGCAGCTCCGGGACTCTAGGTGGGACCTTC.

The V call is TRBV10-3, the J call TRBJ2-7; 7 bases match TRBD2. Germline lookup yields CDR1 ENHRY and CDR2 SYGVKD. J lost 9 bases, V lost 10 bases, and 18 bases had no gene match. The CDR3 runs to 14 residues. The CDR3 protein is CASRATGEGPGQYF. As DNA, the CDR3 is TGTGCCAGCAGAGCCACGGGGGAGGGCCCAGGGCAGTACTTC.

The chain couples TRBV11-2 to TRBJ2-3, with TRBD2 identical over 11 bases. CDR3 length equals 16 residues. Germline trimming cut 1 base from V and 9 bases from J; bases unmatched to any gene: 9. Germline loops: CDR1 SGHAT, CDR2 FQNNGV. The CDR3 region is CASSLGLAGGPGTQYF. The CDR3 coding sequence is TGTGCCAGCAGCTTAGGCTTAGCGGGAGGGCCTGGGACGCAGTATTTT.

This clone was detected a few times. This may be a read error, as it is one base from a much larger clone. The identical CDR3 is also encoded by other nucleotide sequences in the sample. The J gene is TRBJ2-1, the V gene TRBV5-1, with unresolved D. Trimming pared 0 bases from V and 0 bases from J, leaving 4 bases between. The CDR3 is 14 residues long. Germline loops: CDR1 SGHRS, CDR2 YFSETQ. CDR3 amino acids: CASSLGGSYNEQFF. In nucleotides, the CDR3 is TGCGCCAGCAGCTTGGGGGGCTCCTACAATGAGCAGTTCTTC. The whole variable domain, remainder taken from reference TRBV5-1 and TRBJ2-1, is KAGVTQTPRYLIKTRGQQVTLSCSPISGHRSVSWYQQTPGQGLQFLFEYFSETQRNKGNFPGRFSGRQFSNSRSEMNVSTLELGDSALYLCASSLGGSYNEQFFGPGTRLTVL.

This clone was detected a few times. The V gene is TRBV4-2, the J gene TRBJ2-1; D is undetermined. CDR3 length: 14 residues. The V end lost 4 bases, the J end lost 1 base, and 8 bases lay between the germline ends. Germline loops: CDR1 LGHNA, CDR2 YNFKEQ. The CDR3: CASSPSFSYNEQFF. The CDR3 bases are TGTGCCAGCAGCCCCTCGTTTTCCTACAATGAGCAGTTCTTC.

This clone turned up a few times. The chain recombines TRBV7-9 with TRBJ1-1, with D possibly matching TRBD1 (5 bases). This CDR3 spans 14 amino acids. The V and J ends lost 5 bases and 5 bases respectively, with 15 bases between them. The germline gives CDR1 SEHNR, CDR2 FQNEAQ (reference sequence). The CDR3 here is CASSNYKGLTEAFF. For the CDR3, the DNA is TGTGCCAGCAGCAATTATAAGGGGCTTACTGAAGCTTTCTTT.

There are a few counts of this clone. This chain uses TRBV2 with TRBJ2-1; D not resolved. Per germline, CDR1 SNHLY and CDR2 FYNNEI. The CDR3 is 12 residues long. Trimming stripped 4 bases from V and 6 bases from J, with 7 bases between. The CDR3 loop is CASSVHVNEQFF. The CDR3 DNA sequence: TGTGCCAGCAGTGTCCACGTCAATGAGCAGTTCTTC.